Shown below are 12 T cell receptor beta chains from a single sample sequenced in a study of CD8+ T cells in alopecia areata. cDNA serving as the sequencing template came from extracted, reverse transcribed RNA. Clones were sequenced by immunoSEQ multiplex PCR, and TCRdb holds only the in-frame ones, with some missing. Of roughly 150,000 clones in the sample, less than 70% are singletons; the top ten hold more than 15%. The treatment denotes: oral pan-JAK inhibitor, 5-10 mg twice daily. The source material was CD8+ T cells sorted from blood, sampled at week 4, from a patient treated with tofacitinib. The receptors stem from a human donor with alopecia areata.

The chain recombines TRBV6-5 with TRBJ1-2; perhaps TRBD1 as D (5 bases). Germline loops: CDR1 MNHEY, CDR2 SVGAGI. The ends were cut back, 6 bases at V and 0 bases at J, with 8 bases in the middle. The CDR3 loop spans 13 amino acids. The CDR3 loop is CASSGAANYGYTF. CDR3 coding DNA: TGTGCCAGCAGCGGGGCGGCTAACTATGGCTACACCTTC.

This chain links TRBV5-6 with TRBJ2-3; D is ambiguous. CDR3 length equals 12 residues. Germline V gene data show CDR1 as SGHDT and CDR2 as YYEEEE. The germline V and J ends were trimmed by 1 base and 4 bases, with 4 bases remaining between them. CDR3 DNA: TGTGCCAGCAGCTTGAGGTCAGATACGCAGTATTTT. Its translation: CASSLRSDTQYF.

This clone was seen more than once but under ten times. This chain connects TRBV4-1 to TRBJ1-5; D is perhaps TRBD1 (6 bases). The CDR3 contains 15 residues. V shed 5 bases and J shed 2 bases, with 13 bases lying between them. Germline values: CDR1 MGHRA, CDR2 YSYEKL. The CDR3 here is CASSYRAGGNQPQHF. CDR3 nucleotide sequence: TGCGCCAGCAGCTACAGGGCCGGAGGCAATCAGCCCCAGCATTTT.

V is TRBV30 and J is TRBJ2-1, with D maybe TRBD1 (6 bases). V was clipped by 1 base and J by 7 bases, with 11 bases between them. Per the germline V gene, CDR1 is GTSNPN and CDR2 is SVGIG (reference sequence). The CDR3 is 13 amino acids. Written as DNA, the CDR3 is TGTGCCTGGAGTGGACAGGCAGTTAATGAGCAGTTCTTC. It encodes CAWSGQAVNEQFF.

A note on this clone: At one end the junction does not follow the germline gene, possibly because of a read error. The rearrangement links TRBV6-5 to TRBJ2-3; 12 nucleotides match TRBD2. The CDR3 spans 15 residues. Looked up from germline, CDR1 is MNHEY and CDR2 is SVGAGI. The CDR3 region has the DNA TGTGCCAGCAGTGACTCGACTAGCGGGGGTGATACGCAGTATTTT. It codes for CASSDSTSGGDTQYF.

The V and J genes are TRBV2 and TRBJ1-2, with D unresolved. CDR1 and CDR2 from the germline V gene are SNHLY and FYNNEI. The CDR3 sequence is 14 residues long. Trimming stripped 1 base from V and 7 bases from J, with 13 bases between. CDR3 in DNA: TGTGCCAGCAGTGAAGAGCGGGCTGCGCTTGGCTACACCTTC. Residues: CASSEERAALGYTF.

This clone turned up a few times. The CDR3 here is CSGVDGNNEQFF. The CDR3 bases are TGCAGCGGAGTGGACGGGAACAATGAGCAGTTCTTC. The chain is built from TRBV29-1 and TRBJ2-1, with a possible D match to TRBD2 (5 bases). Germline V gene data show CDR1 as SQVTM and CDR2 as ANQGSEA. The V gene lost 7 bases and the J gene lost 5 bases, with 12 bases spanning the gap. The CDR3 extends over 12 amino acids.

V is TRBV9 and J is TRBJ1-2, with D perhaps matching TRBD1 (5 bases). Trimming removed 4 bases at V and 4 bases at J, with 11 bases between. Germline lookup yields CDR1 SGDLS and CDR2 YYNGEE. This CDR3 spans 13 amino acids. The CDR3 DNA follows: TGTGCCAGCAGCCCCCCGGACACCTATGGCTACACCTTC. Residues: CASSPPDTYGYTF.

This chain connects TRBV29-1 to TRBJ1-2; no reliable D call. Trimming shortened V by 7 bases and J by 0 bases, and 12 bases separated the two germline ends. This CDR3 spans 13 amino acids. Germline V gene data show CDR1 as SQVTM and CDR2 as ANQGSEA. The CDR3 DNA follows: TGCAGCGGTAAACTCGGTTCTAACTATGGCTACACCTTC. This gives the protein CSGKLGSNYGYTF.

This clone has more than one count but fewer than ten. The chain carries TRBV6-5 and TRBJ2-5; perhaps D is TRBD1 or TRBD2 (6 bases each). Between the trimmed V and J ends, which lost 4 bases and 3 bases, there was a span of 15 bases. The CDR3 covers 15 residues. Germline CDR1 reads MNHEY; CDR2 reads SVGAGI. The chain's CDR3 is CASSSPGAGEETQYF. CDR3 DNA: TGTGCCAGCAGTTCCCCGGGGGCAGGGGAAGAGACCCAGTACTTC.

The V gene is TRBV4-1, the J gene TRBJ2-7; D is unclear. Germline V gives CDR1 MGHRA, CDR2 YSYEKL. V was cut by 0 bases and J by 0 bases, with 6 bases left in between. The CDR3 loop spans 14 amino acids. The CDR3 bases are TGCGCCAGCAGCCAAGATTCAGCCTCCTACGAGCAGTACTTC. It encodes CASSQDSASYEQYF.

This clone was observed once. This sequence joins TRBV30 and TRBJ2-7; D possibly corresponds to TRBD2 (6 bases). The V end lost 4 bases, the J end lost 0 bases, and 25 bases lay between the germline ends. Germline CDR1 is GTSNPN and CDR2 is SVGIG (reference sequence). This CDR3 is 18 amino acids long. The CDR3 nucleotides read TGTGCCTGGAACCACGATGCTGGTCACTGGGGAGGCTCCTACGAGCAGTACTTC. Its protein is CAWNHDAGHWGGSYEQYF.